This T cell receptor (beta chain) was retrieved from a study of glioma-infiltrating T cells after dendritic cell vaccination. Time point: after dendritic cell vaccination, including at tumor progression/relapse. Selection required adequate fresh-frozen tumor tissue plus more than two years' survival data. Findings and caveats of the study: Longer survival after dendritic cell vaccination followed higher pretreatment TIL content.

The germline V gene has CDR1 WSHSY and CDR2 SAAADI. V trimming: 4 bases; J trimming: 7 bases; junction bases outside the gene matches: 15. The CDR3 is 16 residues long. This clone was seen only once. The antigen is not known. The primer mix had 60 V beta and 13 J beta primers. The data were produced by immunoSEQ multiplex PCR, yet TCRdb's version contains in-frame clones alone and is incomplete. Altogether just under 60,000 clones are present, 70% to 85% being singletons, with the ten largest covering 15% to 17%. The clonotype was recovered from a human donor with glioblastoma. Sequences were derived from blood, sampled after dendritic cell vaccination. This rearrangement joins TRBV10-2 to TRBJ1-2, with 7 bases that match TRBD1. For the CDR3, the DNA is TGCGCCAGCAGTGGAAGCCGCCGACAGGGTGTATCTGGCTACACCTTC. Residues: CASSGSRRQGVSGYTF.